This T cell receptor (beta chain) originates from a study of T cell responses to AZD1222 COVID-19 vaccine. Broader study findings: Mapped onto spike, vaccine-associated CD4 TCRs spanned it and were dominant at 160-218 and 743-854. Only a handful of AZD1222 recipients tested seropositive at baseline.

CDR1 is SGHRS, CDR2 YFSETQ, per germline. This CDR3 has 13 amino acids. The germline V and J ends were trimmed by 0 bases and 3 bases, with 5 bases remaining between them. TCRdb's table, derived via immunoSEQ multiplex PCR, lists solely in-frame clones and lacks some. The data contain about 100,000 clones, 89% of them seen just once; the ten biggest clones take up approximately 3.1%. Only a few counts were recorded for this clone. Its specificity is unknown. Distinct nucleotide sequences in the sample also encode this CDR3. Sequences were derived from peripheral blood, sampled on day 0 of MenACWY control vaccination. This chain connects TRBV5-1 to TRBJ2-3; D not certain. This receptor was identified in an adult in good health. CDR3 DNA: TGCGCCAGCAGCTTGGAGGGAACAGATACGCAGTATTTT. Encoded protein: CASSLEGTDTQYF.